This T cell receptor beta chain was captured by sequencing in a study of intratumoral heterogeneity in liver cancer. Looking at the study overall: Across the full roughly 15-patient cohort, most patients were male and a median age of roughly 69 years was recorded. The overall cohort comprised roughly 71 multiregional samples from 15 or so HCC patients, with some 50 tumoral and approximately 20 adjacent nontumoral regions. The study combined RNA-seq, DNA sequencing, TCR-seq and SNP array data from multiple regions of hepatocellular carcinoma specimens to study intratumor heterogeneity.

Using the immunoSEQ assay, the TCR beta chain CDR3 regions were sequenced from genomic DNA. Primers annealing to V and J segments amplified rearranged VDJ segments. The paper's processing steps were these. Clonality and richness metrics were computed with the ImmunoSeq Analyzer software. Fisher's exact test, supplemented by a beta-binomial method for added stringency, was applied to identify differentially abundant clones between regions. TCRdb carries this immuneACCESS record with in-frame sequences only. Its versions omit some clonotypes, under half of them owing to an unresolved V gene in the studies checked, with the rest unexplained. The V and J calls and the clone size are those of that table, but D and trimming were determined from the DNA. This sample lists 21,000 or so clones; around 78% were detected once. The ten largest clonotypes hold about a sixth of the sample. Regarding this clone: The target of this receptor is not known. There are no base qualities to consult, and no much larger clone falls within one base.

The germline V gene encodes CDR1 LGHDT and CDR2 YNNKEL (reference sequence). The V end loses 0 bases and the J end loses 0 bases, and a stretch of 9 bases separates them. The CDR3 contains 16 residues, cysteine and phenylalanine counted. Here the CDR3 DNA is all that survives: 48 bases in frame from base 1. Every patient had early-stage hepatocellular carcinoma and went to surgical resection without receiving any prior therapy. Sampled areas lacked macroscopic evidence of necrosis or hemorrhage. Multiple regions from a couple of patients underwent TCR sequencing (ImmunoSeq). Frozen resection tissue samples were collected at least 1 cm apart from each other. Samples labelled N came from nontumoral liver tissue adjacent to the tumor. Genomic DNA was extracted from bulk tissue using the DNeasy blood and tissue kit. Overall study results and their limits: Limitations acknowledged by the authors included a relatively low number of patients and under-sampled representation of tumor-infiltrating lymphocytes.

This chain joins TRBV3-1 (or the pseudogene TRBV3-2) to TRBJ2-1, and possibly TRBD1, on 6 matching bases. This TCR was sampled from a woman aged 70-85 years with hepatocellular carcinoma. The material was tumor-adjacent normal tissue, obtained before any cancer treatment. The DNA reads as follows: TGTGCCAGCAGCCAAGACAGGGGATACTCCTACAATGAGCAGTTCTTC. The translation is CASSQDRGYSYNEQFF.